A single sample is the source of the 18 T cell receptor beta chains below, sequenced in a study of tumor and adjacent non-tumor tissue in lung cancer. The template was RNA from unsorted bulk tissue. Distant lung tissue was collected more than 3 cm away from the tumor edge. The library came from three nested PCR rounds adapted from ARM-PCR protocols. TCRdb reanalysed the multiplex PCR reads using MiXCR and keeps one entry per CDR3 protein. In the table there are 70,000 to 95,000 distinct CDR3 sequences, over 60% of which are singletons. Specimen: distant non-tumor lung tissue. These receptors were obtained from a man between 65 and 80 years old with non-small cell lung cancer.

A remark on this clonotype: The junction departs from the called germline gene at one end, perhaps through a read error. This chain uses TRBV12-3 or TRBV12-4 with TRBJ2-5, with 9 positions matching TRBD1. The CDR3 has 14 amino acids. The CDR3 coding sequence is TGTGCCAGCAGTTCGGACAGGGGCCAAGAGACCCACTACTTT. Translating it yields CASSSDRGQETHYF.

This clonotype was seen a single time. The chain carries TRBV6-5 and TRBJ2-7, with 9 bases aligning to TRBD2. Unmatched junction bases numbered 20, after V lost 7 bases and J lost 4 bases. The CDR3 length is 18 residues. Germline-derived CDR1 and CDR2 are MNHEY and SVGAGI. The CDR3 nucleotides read TGTGCCAGCAACTCACTATCTAGCGGGACAAAACTCGTGTACGAGCAGTACTTC. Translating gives CASNSLSSGTKLVYEQYF.

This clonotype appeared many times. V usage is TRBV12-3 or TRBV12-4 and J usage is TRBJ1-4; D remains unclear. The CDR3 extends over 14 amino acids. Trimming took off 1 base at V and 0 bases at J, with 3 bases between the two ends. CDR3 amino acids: CASSLGATNEKLFF. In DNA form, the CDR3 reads TGTGCCAGCAGTTTAGGTGCAACTAATGAAAAACTGTTTTTT.

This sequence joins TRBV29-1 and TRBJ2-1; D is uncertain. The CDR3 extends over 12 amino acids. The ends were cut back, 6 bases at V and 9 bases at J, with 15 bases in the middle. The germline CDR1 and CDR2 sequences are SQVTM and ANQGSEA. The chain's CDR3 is CSVVYLDIEQFF. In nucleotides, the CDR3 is TGCAGCGTGGTGTACTTAGACATTGAGCAGTTCTTC.

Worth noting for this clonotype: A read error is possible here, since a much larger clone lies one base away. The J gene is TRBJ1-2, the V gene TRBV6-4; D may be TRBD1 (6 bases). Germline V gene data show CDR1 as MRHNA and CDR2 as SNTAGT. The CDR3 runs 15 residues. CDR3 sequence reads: CSSRPFYRDFPGYTF. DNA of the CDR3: TGTTCCAGCAGACCCTTTTACAGGGACTTCCCTGGCTACACCTTC.

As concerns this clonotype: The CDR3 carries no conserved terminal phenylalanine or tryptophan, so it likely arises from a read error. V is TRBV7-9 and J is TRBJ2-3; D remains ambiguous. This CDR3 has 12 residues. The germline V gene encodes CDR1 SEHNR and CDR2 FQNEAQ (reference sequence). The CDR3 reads CDSSSPRVTQYL. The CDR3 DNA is TGTGACAGCAGCTCCCCCCGTGTTACGCAGTATTTA.

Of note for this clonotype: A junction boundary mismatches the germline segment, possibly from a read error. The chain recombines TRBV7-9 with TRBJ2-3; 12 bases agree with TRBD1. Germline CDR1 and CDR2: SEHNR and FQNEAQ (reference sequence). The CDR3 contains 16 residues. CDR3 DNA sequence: TGTGCCAGCAGATTAGGGGACAGGGGGCGCGGAGATACGCAGTATTTT. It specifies CASRLGDRGRGDTQYF. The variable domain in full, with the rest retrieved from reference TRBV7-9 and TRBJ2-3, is DTGVSQNPRHKITKRGQNVTFRCDPISEHNRLYWYRQTLGQGPEFLTYFQNEAQLEKSRLLSDRFSAERPKGSFSTLEIQRTEQGDSAMYLCASRLGDRGRGDTQYFGPGTRLTVL.

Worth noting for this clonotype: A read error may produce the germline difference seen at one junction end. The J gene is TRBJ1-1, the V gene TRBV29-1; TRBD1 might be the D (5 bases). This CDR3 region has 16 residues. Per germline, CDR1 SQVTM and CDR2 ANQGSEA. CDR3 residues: CSVERDGLRKNTEAFF. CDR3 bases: TGCAGTGTTGAAAGGGACGGATTAAGAAAGAACACTGAAGCTTTCTTT. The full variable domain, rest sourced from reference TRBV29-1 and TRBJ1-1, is SAVISQKPSRDICQRGTSLTIQCQVDSQVTMMFWYRQQPGQSLTLIATANQGSEATYESGFVIDKFPISRPNLTFSTLTVSNMSPEDSSIYLCSVERDGLRKNTEAFFGQGTRLTVV.

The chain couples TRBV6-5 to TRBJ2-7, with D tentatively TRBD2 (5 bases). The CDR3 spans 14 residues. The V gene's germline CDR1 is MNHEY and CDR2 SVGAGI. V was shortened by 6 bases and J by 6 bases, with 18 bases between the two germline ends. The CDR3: CASRLDSAVGEQYV. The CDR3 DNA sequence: TGTGCCAGCAGGCTGGACTCCGCCGTGGGCGAGCAGTACGTC.

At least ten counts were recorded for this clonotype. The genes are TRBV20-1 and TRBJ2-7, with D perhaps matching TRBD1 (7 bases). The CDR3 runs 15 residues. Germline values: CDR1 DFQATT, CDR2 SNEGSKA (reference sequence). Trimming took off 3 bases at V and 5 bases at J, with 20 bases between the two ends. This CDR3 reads CSASRGDHRVHEQYF. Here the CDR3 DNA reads TGCAGTGCTAGCAGGGGGGACCACAGGGTTCACGAGCAGTACTTC.

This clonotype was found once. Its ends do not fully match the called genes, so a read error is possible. DNA for the CDR3: TGCGCCAGCAGCCACAGACTAGCAAATTACAATGAGCACTTCTTC. Amino acids: CASSHRLANYNEHFF. The genes are TRBV4-3 and TRBJ2-1; 7 bases are shared with TRBD2. The CDR3 extends over 15 amino acids. Germline lookup yields CDR1 LGHNA and CDR2 YSLEER.

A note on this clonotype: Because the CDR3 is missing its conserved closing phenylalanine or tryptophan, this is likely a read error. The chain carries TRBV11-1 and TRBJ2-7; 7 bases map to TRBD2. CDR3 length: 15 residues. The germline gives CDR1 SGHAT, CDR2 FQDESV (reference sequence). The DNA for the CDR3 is TGTACCAGCAGCTTAACAAGCGGGAAAGCCTACGAGCAGTACCTC. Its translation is CTSSLTSGKAYEQYL.

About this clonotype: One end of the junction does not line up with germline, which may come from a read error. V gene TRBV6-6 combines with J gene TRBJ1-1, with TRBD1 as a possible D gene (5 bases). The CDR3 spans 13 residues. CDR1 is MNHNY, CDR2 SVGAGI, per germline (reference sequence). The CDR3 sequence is CASRPTEYTEVFF. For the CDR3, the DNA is TGTGCCAGCAGGCCGACAGAGTACACTGAAGTTTTCTTT.

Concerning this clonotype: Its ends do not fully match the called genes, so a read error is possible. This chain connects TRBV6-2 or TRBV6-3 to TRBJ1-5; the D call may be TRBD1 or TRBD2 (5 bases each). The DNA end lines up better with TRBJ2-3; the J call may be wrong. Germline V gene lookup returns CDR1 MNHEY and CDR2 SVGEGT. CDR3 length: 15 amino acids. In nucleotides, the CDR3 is TGTGTCAGCACCCCGGGGCCCCAAGAGGGTCAGCCCCAGTATTTT. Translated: CVSTPGPQEGQPQYF.

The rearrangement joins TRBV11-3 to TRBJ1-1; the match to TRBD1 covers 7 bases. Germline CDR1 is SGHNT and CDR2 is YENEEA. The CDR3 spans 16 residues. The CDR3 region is CVGNFRDRTLNTEAFF. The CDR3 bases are TGTGTCGGCAACTTCCGGGACAGAACCTTGAACACTGAAGCTTTCTTT.

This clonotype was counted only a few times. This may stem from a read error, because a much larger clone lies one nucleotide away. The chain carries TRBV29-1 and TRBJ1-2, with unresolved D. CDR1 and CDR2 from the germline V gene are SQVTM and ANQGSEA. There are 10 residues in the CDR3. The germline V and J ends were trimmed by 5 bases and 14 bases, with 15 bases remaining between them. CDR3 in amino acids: CSVWTEHTTF. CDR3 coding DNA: TGCAGCGTTTGGACGGAGCATACGACCTTC.

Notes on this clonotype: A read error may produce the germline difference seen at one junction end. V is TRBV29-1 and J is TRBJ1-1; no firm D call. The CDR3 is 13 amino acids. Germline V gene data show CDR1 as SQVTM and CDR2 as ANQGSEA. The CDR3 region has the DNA TGCAACGTTGTTATCAAAATGAACACTGAAGCTTTCTTT. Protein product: CNVVIKMNTEAFF.

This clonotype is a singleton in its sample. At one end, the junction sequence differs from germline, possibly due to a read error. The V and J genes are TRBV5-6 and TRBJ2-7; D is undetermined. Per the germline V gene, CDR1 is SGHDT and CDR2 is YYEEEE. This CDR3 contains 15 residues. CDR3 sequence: CASRLVSGSSYEQYF. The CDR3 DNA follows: TGTGCCAGCAGATTGGTGAGTGGTAGCTCCTACGAGCAGTACTTC.